Each of the 31 T cell receptor beta chains below was sequenced from the same sample in a study of blood T cell repertoires in COVID-19. Clones were sequenced by immunoSEQ multiplex PCR, and TCRdb holds only the in-frame ones, with some missing. The sample holds about 84,000 clones; around 88% are singletons and the top ten take less than 40%. Sequenced sample: peripheral blood. The receptors come from a man aged 80 or over with active or convalescent COVID-19.

This clone was found a few times. This chain uses TRBV12-5 with TRBJ2-1; TRBD2 agrees at 9 bases. J gave up 4 bases and V 6 bases, and 4 bases lay outside the gene matches. The CDR3 totals 14 residues. Germline V CDR1 and CDR2: LGHNT, FRNRAP. CDR3 protein: CASGGTSNYNEQFF. CDR3 nucleotide sequence: TGTGCTAGTGGGGGGACTAGCAATTACAATGAGCAGTTCTTC.

The chain is built from TRBV19 and TRBJ1-4; D is unresolved. Trimming took off 5 bases at V and 0 bases at J, with 7 bases between the two ends. Germline V gives CDR1 LNHDA, CDR2 SQIVND (reference sequence). The CDR3 spans 14 residues. The CDR3 region has the DNA TGTGCCAGTAGTGGTCAGGCAACTAATGAAAAACTGTTTTTT. The encoded protein is CASSGQATNEKLFF.

This clone was counted a single time. The chain has TRBV7-6 and TRBJ2-1, with 9 bases fitting TRBD1. V lost 5 bases, J lost 2 bases, and 4 bases stayed unmatched. CDR1 is SGHVS and CDR2 is FNYEAQ in the germline V gene. The CDR3 extends over 15 amino acids. The CDR3 nucleotides read TGTGCCAGCAGCCTGGACAGGGGCACCTACAATGAGCAGTTCTTC. This gives the protein CASSLDRGTYNEQFF. The variable domain in full, completed from reference TRBV7-6 and TRBJ2-1, reads GAGVSQSPRYKVTKRGQDVALRCDPISGHVSLYWYRQALGQGPEFLTYFNYEAQQDKSGLPNDRFSAERPEGSISTLTIQRTEQRDSAMYRCASSLDRGTYNEQFFGPGTRLTVL.

The DNA for the CDR3 is TGTGCCTGGAGTCTAGCGGGATTTACCAATGAGCAGTTCTTC. It specifies CAWSLAGFTNEQFF. V and J are TRBV30 and TRBJ2-1; the match to TRBD2 covers 9 bases. V shed 2 bases and J 6 bases; nucleotides not matched to a gene: 5. The CDR3 length is 14 residues. CDR1 GTSNPN and CDR2 SVGIG come from the germline V gene (reference sequence).

The chain carries TRBV3-1 (or the pseudogene TRBV3-2) and TRBJ2-3; TRBD2 aligns across 9 bases. CDR3 length: 18 amino acids. CDR1 LGHDT and CDR2 YNNKEL come from the germline V gene (reference sequence). The junction had 14 bases not matched to a gene; V was cut back by 1 base and J by 6 bases. CDR3 nucleotides: TGTGCCAGCAGCCAAGCGTATAGCGGGGGCCCGCAGGGGGATACGCAGTATTTT. It yields the protein CASSQAYSGGPQGDTQYF.

V and J are TRBV18 and TRBJ1-3, with 7 bases identical to TRBD1. CDR1 KGHSH and CDR2 LQKENI come from the germline V gene. The CDR3 length is 13 residues. Trimming removed 5 bases from V and 4 bases from J; junction bases left unmatched: 2. CDR3 nucleotide sequence: TGTGCCAGCTCATCGGACAGGGGAAACACCATATATTTT. The encoded protein is CASSSDRGNTIYF.

The genes are TRBV16 and TRBJ2-6; 9 bases align to TRBD1. V was pared by 3 bases and J by 2 bases, with 8 bases of the junction left unmatched. Germline CDR1 reads KGHSY; CDR2 reads FQNENV. The CDR3 totals 18 residues. CDR3 nucleotide sequence: TGTGCCAGCAGCCATAGGGGCACAGGGGGCACTGGGGCCAACGTCCTGACTTTC. It encodes CASSHRGTGGTGANVLTF.

Details on this clone: One junction end does not reproduce the germline sequence, and a read error may be involved. This sample includes further DNA sequences coding for the same CDR3. This chain connects TRBV9 to TRBJ2-2; D may be TRBD2 (6 bases). The germline V gene encodes CDR1 SGDLS and CDR2 YYNGEE. The CDR3 runs to 16 residues. CDR3 coding DNA: TGTGCCAGCAGTGTAGGAGGAGGGGAATTCACCGGGGAGCTGTTTTTT. Encoded protein: CASSVGGGEFTGELFF.

The chain links TRBV5-4 to TRBJ2-3, with a weak D call TRBD1 (5 bases). The germline CDR1 and CDR2 sequences are SGHNT and YYREEE (reference sequence). The CDR3 length is 16 residues. V lost 0 bases to trimming and J lost 2 bases, with 13 bases between them. In DNA form, the CDR3 reads TGTGCCAGCAGCTTGGCGACTTTGGGGCACACAGATACGCAGTATTTT. It specifies CASSLATLGHTDTQYF.

The chain has TRBV30 and TRBJ1-6; D is unresolved. CDR3 length equals 16 residues. V was trimmed by 2 bases and J by 8 bases, leaving 19 bases between them. The V gene's germline CDR1 is GTSNPN and CDR2 SVGIG (reference sequence). The CDR3 loop reads CAWSLHPGLVDSPLHF. CDR3 in DNA: TGTGCCTGGAGTCTCCATCCCGGTCTGGTAGATTCACCCCTCCACTTT. Based on the CDR3 plus reference TRBV30 and TRBJ1-6, the full variable domain is SQTIHQWPATLVQPVGSPLSLECTVEGTSNPNLYWYRQAAGRGLQLLFYSVGIGQISSEVPQNLSASRPQDRQFILSSKKLLLSDSGFYLCAWSLHPGLVDSPLHFGNGTRLTVT.

The genes are TRBV19 and TRBJ2-3; possibly TRBD2 for D (5 bases). With 4 bases removed from V and 8 bases from J, the gap between germline ends came to 10 bases. CDR3 length: 12 residues. Germline CDR1 LNHDA, CDR2 SQIVND (reference sequence). The CDR3 DNA reads as TGTGCCAGTAGTAGGAGAGAGGGTACGCAGTATTTT. Protein sequence: CASSRREGTQYF.

The chain recombines TRBV30 with TRBJ1-4; D remains ambiguous. Germline assignment: CDR1 GTSNPN and CDR2 SVGIG (reference sequence). The CDR3 has 9 amino acids. The CDR3 nucleotides are TGTACCGGGTGTGAAAAACTGTTTTTT. The encoded protein is CTGCEKLFF.

The chain employs TRBV5-4 and TRBJ1-5; 8 bases map to TRBD1. In germline, CDR1 is SGHNT, CDR2 YYREEE (reference sequence). Losses at the gene ends were 0 bases for V and 2 bases for J; bases not matched to a gene: 7. The CDR3 is 17 amino acids. CDR3 sequence (DNA): TGTGCCAGCAGCTTGGCGAGTCACAGGGGGGGCAATCAGCCCCAGCATTTT. Translation: CASSLASHRGGNQPQHF.

This chain joins TRBV18 and TRBJ2-5, with 7 bases lining up with TRBD1. V dropped 1 base and J dropped 5; count of bases not matched to a gene: 4. This CDR3 has 14 amino acids. The germline gives CDR1 KGHSH, CDR2 LQKENI. The CDR3 bases are TGTGCCAGCTCACCACGGGCACAGGGGGAGACCCAGTACTTC. It translates to CASSPRAQGETQYF. Supplemented by reference TRBV18 and TRBJ2-5, the full variable domain reads NAGVMQNPRHLVRRRGQEARLRCSPMKGHSHVYWYRQLPEEGLKFMVYLQKENIIDESGMPKERFSAEFPKEGPSILRIQQVVRGDSAAYFCASSPRAQGETQYFGPGTRLLVL.

The V and J genes are TRBV6-2 or TRBV6-3 and TRBJ1-5; possibly TRBD1 for D (6 bases). V was trimmed by 4 bases and J by 0 bases, leaving 28 bases between them. The CDR3 length is 21 residues. Germline CDR1 reads MNHEY; CDR2 reads SVGEGT. The CDR3 bases are TGTGCCAGCAGTTTAGCCTCGGACAAGCTCGGACAGATCACTAGCAATCAGCCCCAGCATTTT. Its translation is CASSLASDKLGQITSNQPQHF.

This clone was counted between two and nine times. V gene TRBV6-5 combines with J gene TRBJ2-2; TRBD1 is a possible D gene (6 bases). Trimming removed 5 bases at V and 6 bases at J, with 13 bases between. Germline lookup yields CDR1 MNHEY and CDR2 SVGAGI. This CDR3 has 14 amino acids. CDR3 in amino acids: CASSIQGESGELFF. The CDR3 DNA follows: TGTGCCAGCAGTATACAGGGTGAGTCCGGGGAGCTGTTTTTT.

The table lists this clone with a few counts. The chain links TRBV6-1 to TRBJ2-1, with TRBD2 as a possible D gene (7 bases). The CDR3 runs 15 residues. Germline V gives CDR1 MNHNS, CDR2 SASEGT. V was cut by 2 bases and J by 3 bases, with 11 bases left in between. The CDR3 DNA sequence: TGTGCCAGCAGTGAATCGGGGGGCCGCTACAATGAGCAGTTCTTC. Its translation is CASSESGGRYNEQFF.

The chain links TRBV9 to TRBJ2-7; TRBD1 agrees at 7 bases. Germline CDR1 SGDLS, CDR2 YYNGEE. After removal of 0 bases from V and 5 bases from J, the junction contained 5 bases not matched to a gene. CDR3 length: 14 residues. The CDR3 nucleotides read TGTGCCAGCAGCGTAGCATACAGGGGCCACGAGCAGTACTTC. It yields the protein CASSVAYRGHEQYF. The full variable domain, with the rest looked up from reference TRBV9 and TRBJ2-7, is DSGVTQTPKHLITATGQRVTLRCSPRSGDLSVYWYQQSLDQGLQFLIQYYNGEERAKGNILERFSAQQFPDLHSELNLSSLELGDSALYFCASSVAYRGHEQYFGPGTRLTVT.

Of note for this clone: The sample carries other DNA sequences with the same CDR3. The DNA for the CDR3 is TGCGCCAGCAGCCAAGGGCTAGCGGGAGTAGAGACCCAGTACTTC. It yields the protein CASSQGLAGVETQYF. The rearrangement joins TRBV4-1 to TRBJ2-5; 10 bases match TRBD2. The CDR3 loop spans 15 amino acids. Per the germline V gene, CDR1 is MGHRA and CDR2 is YSYEKL. The trim removed 1 base at V and 4 bases at J, leaving 3 bases unmatched.

The chain is built from TRBV7-9 and TRBJ2-4, with 8 bases lining up with TRBD2. This CDR3 has 14 residues. CDR1 and CDR2 from the germline V gene are SEHNR and FQNEAQ (reference sequence). V lost 5 bases, J lost 8 bases, and 8 bases stayed unmatched. CDR3 protein: CASSASGSRDIQYF. The CDR3 DNA is TGTGCCAGCAGCGCGAGCGGGAGTAGGGACATTCAGTACTTC.

The CDR3 loop is CASSYEGTYGYTF. The CDR3 DNA follows: TGTGCCAGCAGTTATGAGGGCACCTATGGCTACACCTTC. The chain couples TRBV6-5 to TRBJ1-2; D gene ambiguous. Germline V gene sequence: CDR1 MNHEY, CDR2 SVGAGI. The V gene lost 3 bases and the J gene lost 4 bases, with 9 bases spanning the gap. This CDR3 is built from 13 residues.

The chain links TRBV18 to TRBJ2-7; D is ambiguous. The CDR3 covers 17 residues. Per germline, CDR1 KGHSH and CDR2 LQKENI. With 5 bases removed from V and 0 bases from J, the gap between germline ends came to 20 bases. The CDR3: CASSKQDLTPDSYEQYF. CDR3 DNA: TGTGCCAGCTCAAAGCAGGATCTCACGCCAGACTCCTACGAGCAGTACTTC.

This chain connects TRBV5-6 to TRBJ1-5, with unresolved D. V was shortened by 4 bases and J by 1 base, with 6 bases between the two germline ends. The germline gives CDR1 SGHDT, CDR2 YYEEEE. This CDR3 comprises 13 residues. The CDR3, as DNA: TGTGCCAGCAGCGTACAGAGCAATCAGCCCCAGCATTTT. Translated: CASSVQSNQPQHF.

The CDR3 nucleotides read TGTGCCAGCTCACCAATGGGTCCGACTTCAGGGGATCAGGGCTACACCTTC. Translated: CASSPMGPTSGDQGYTF. The rearrangement uses TRBV18 and TRBJ1-2; possibly TRBD1 for D (6 bases). Looked up from germline, CDR1 is KGHSH and CDR2 is LQKENI. This CDR3 has 17 amino acids. Between the trimmed V and J ends, which lost 2 bases and 8 bases, there was a span of 24 bases.

As for this clone: The sample holds other DNA sequences that translate to the same CDR3. The gene calls are TRBV12-3 or TRBV12-4 and TRBJ1-1; TRBD1 might be the D (5 bases). The CDR3 runs 13 residues. Trimming removed 3 bases from V and 4 bases from J, with 9 bases in between. CDR3 region: CASSFQGSTEAFF. CDR3 coding DNA: TGTGCCAGCAGTTTCCAGGGAAGCACTGAAGCTTTCTTT.

The CDR3 is CAWSVQGDSGYTF. CDR3 nucleotide sequence: TGTGCCTGGAGTGTACAGGGAGATTCTGGCTACACCTTC. The V gene is TRBV30, the J gene TRBJ1-2; possible D gene TRBD1, 6 bases. Trimming cost V 0 bases and J 7 bases, with 12 bases left between them. In germline, CDR1 is GTSNPN, CDR2 SVGIG (reference sequence). The CDR3 is 13 residues long.

This clone was seen once. The chain employs TRBV15 and TRBJ2-1; no definite D call. The CDR3 extends over 15 amino acids. CDR1 and CDR2 from the germline V gene are LNHNV and YYDKDF (reference sequence). V lost 0 bases, J lost 4 bases, and 10 bases lay in between. CDR3 sequence reads: CATSRDSSTYNEQFF. The CDR3, as DNA: TGTGCCACCAGCAGAGATAGCAGTACATACAATGAGCAGTTCTTC.

The V call is TRBV19, the J call TRBJ1-3; weak D call: TRBD1 (5 bases). This CDR3 has 14 amino acids. Germline CDR1 and CDR2: LNHDA and SQIVND (reference sequence). V lost 6 bases and J lost 5, with 14 bases in between. The CDR3 nucleotides are TGTGCCAGTAGCCTTGGGCAGGGAAGAAACACCATATATTTT. It is translated as CASSLGQGRNTIYF.

The chain has TRBV5-1 and TRBJ2-1; tentatively, D is TRBD1 (5 bases). Trimming left V 0 bases short and J 3 bases short, with 7 bases between. Germline CDR1 reads SGHRS; CDR2 reads YFSETQ. The length of the CDR3 is 14 residues. The CDR3, as DNA: TGCGCCAGCAGCTTGGAACAGGTCTACAATGAGCAGTTCTTC. It translates to CASSLEQVYNEQFF.

CDR3 bases: TGCGCCAGCAGCAACGGACTAAGCTCCTACAATGAGCAGTTCTTC. It is translated as CASSNGLSSYNEQFF. The genes are TRBV5-1 and TRBJ2-1, with D possibly matching TRBD2 (6 bases). CDR1 and CDR2 (germline): SGHRS, YFSETQ. The ends were cut back, 4 bases at V and 0 bases at J, with 11 bases in the middle. This CDR3 region has 15 residues.

This chain uses TRBV19 with TRBJ1-5, with D possibly matching TRBD1 (5 bases). The CDR3 consists of 16 residues. Germline V lookup: CDR1 LNHDA, CDR2 SQIVND (reference sequence). V lost 7 bases and J lost 5, with 21 bases in between. CDR3 in amino acids: CASTKGQGGPHQPQHF. CDR3 nucleotides: TGTGCCAGTACCAAGGGGCAGGGAGGCCCCCATCAGCCCCAGCATTTT.